These T cell receptor beta chains were read from a single sample in a study of shared clonotypes between healthy human individuals. Assay used: immunoSEQ multiplex PCR; TCRdb lists only in-frame clones, some missing. The data hold more than 1,200,000 clones, with approximately 98.5% observed a single time. The sample consisted of naive CD4+ T cells sorted from blood. These receptors all come from a young man in good health. Each CDR3 is given with its conserved first and last residue. Fields, in order: clone size, J gene, V gene, D gene, CDR3 length, CDR3 protein, CDR3 DNA. D genes are given only for firm matches. Clone sizes are given selectively: once, few, many, or a class where the clone is expanded.

abundance: NA
j_gene: TRBJ2-7
v_gene: TRBV2
d_gene: TRBD1
len: 11
CDR3aa: CASRDRGEQYF
CDR3nt: TGTGCCAGCAGGGACAGGGGCGAGCAGTACTTC

abundance: once
j_gene: TRBJ2-5
v_gene: TRBV9
d_gene: NA
len: 13
CDR3aa: CASSVGQSETQYF
CDR3nt: TGTGCCAGCAGCGTGGGACAAAGCGAGACCCAGTACTTC

abundance: NA
j_gene: TRBJ2-5
v_gene: TRBV7-9
d_gene: NA
len: 14
CDR3aa: CASSFRELVETQYF
CDR3nt: TGTGCCAGCAGCTTTAGGGAGCTAGTCGAGACCCAGTACTTC

abundance: NA
j_gene: TRBJ2-3
v_gene: TRBV7-8
d_gene: NA
len: 14
CDR3aa: CASSLVGITDTQYF
CDR3nt: TGTGCCAGCAGCTTAGTCGGAATCACAGATACGCAGTATTTT

abundance: NA
j_gene: TRBJ2-1
v_gene: TRBV18
d_gene: TRBD2
len: 15
CDR3aa: CASSAWTSGRGEQFF
CDR3nt: TGTGCCAGCTCAGCGTGGACTAGCGGCCGGGGAGAGCAGTTCTTC

abundance: NA
j_gene: TRBJ2-1
v_gene: TRBV7-8
d_gene: TRBD2
len: 17
CDR3aa: CASSPGLAGGSYNEQFF
CDR3nt: TGTGCCAGCAGCCCGGGACTAGCGGGAGGTTCCTACAATGAGCAGTTCTTC

abundance: NA
j_gene: TRBJ1-1
v_gene: TRBV30
d_gene: NA
len: 13
CDR3aa: CAWNRQVSLEAFF
CDR3nt: TGTGCCTGGAATAGACAGGTTTCCCTTGAAGCTTTCTTT

abundance: NA
j_gene: TRBJ2-6
v_gene: TRBV18
d_gene: NA
len: 15
CDR3aa: CASSPFLGGANVLTF
CDR3nt: TGTGCCAGCTCACCTTTTCTTGGTGGGGCCAACGTCCTGACTTTC

abundance: NA
j_gene: TRBJ2-3
v_gene: TRBV7-9
d_gene: NA
len: 14
CDR3aa: CATTSRGSADTQYF
CDR3nt: TGTGCCACCACGTCCCGTGGATCGGCAGATACGCAGTATTTT

abundance: NA
j_gene: TRBJ2-1
v_gene: TRBV29-1
d_gene: NA
len: 12
CDR3aa: CSEVGWGNEQFF
CDR3nt: TGCAGCGAAGTAGGTTGGGGTAATGAGCAGTTCTTC

abundance: NA
j_gene: TRBJ2-7
v_gene: TRBV28
d_gene: TRBD1
len: 14
CDR3aa: CASSSRGLMYEQYF
CDR3nt: TGTGCCAGCAGTTCAAGGGGGCTAATGTACGAGCAGTACTTC

abundance: NA
j_gene: TRBJ1-1
v_gene: TRBV9
d_gene: TRBD1
len: 14
CDR3aa: CASSGTGRNTEAFF
CDR3nt: TGTGCCAGCAGCGGGACAGGGAGGAACACTGAAGCTTTCTTT

abundance: NA
j_gene: TRBJ2-2
v_gene: TRBV5-5
d_gene: TRBD2
len: 18
CDR3aa: CASSLRLAGGTNTGELFF
CDR3nt: TGTGCCAGCAGCTTGAGACTAGCGGGAGGAACGAACACCGGGGAGCTGTTTTTT

abundance: NA
j_gene: TRBJ2-7
v_gene: TRBV30
d_gene: NA
len: 14
CDR3aa: CAWRGGGSLYEQYF
CDR3nt: TGTGCCTGGAGAGGGGGGGGGTCCCTCTACGAGCAGTACTTC

abundance: once
j_gene: TRBJ2-7
v_gene: TRBV7-7
d_gene: NA
len: 14
CDR3aa: CASSLAEAGGEQYF
CDR3nt: TGTGCTAGCAGCTTAGCGGAGGCGGGTGGCGAGCAGTACTTC

abundance: NA
j_gene: TRBJ1-5
v_gene: TRBV5-1
d_gene: NA
len: 16
CDR3aa: CASSLASGGPNQPQHF
CDR3nt: TGCGCCAGCAGCTTGGCTTCGGGGGGCCCGAATCAGCCCCAGCATTTT

abundance: NA
j_gene: TRBJ2-7
v_gene: TRBV28
d_gene: NA
len: 14
CDR3aa: CASSSAATYYEQYF
CDR3nt: TGTGCCAGCAGTTCTGCAGCCACCTACTACGAGCAGTACTTC

abundance: NA
j_gene: TRBJ2-3
v_gene: TRBV12-5
d_gene: NA
len: 13
CDR3aa: CASGSGPRSGQYF
CDR3nt: TGTGCTAGTGGTAGCGGCCCACGTTCCGGGCAGTATTTT

abundance: NA
j_gene: TRBJ2-7
v_gene: TRBV25-1
d_gene: NA
len: 16
CDR3aa: CASSERRTGQGGEQYF
CDR3nt: TGTGCCAGCAGTGAACGCAGGACAGGTCAGGGGGGGGAGCAGTACTTC

abundance: NA
j_gene: TRBJ1-1
v_gene: TRBV2
d_gene: TRBD1
len: 14
CDR3aa: CARPRGQGGTEAFF
CDR3nt: TGTGCCAGACCGAGAGGACAGGGGGGCACTGAAGCTTTCTTT

abundance: NA
j_gene: TRBJ1-1
v_gene: TRBV7-9
d_gene: NA
len: 15
CDR3aa: CASSPREGRGTEAFF
CDR3nt: TGTGCCAGCAGCCCCCGTGAGGGAAGGGGCACTGAAGCTTTCTTT

abundance: NA
j_gene: TRBJ2-5
v_gene: TRBV18
d_gene: NA
len: 14
CDR3aa: CASSPARLQETQYF
CDR3nt: TGTGCCAGCTCACCAGCACGGCTCCAAGAGACCCAGTACTTC

abundance: once
j_gene: TRBJ1-3
v_gene: TRBV19
d_gene: NA
len: 13
CDR3aa: CASRYSSGNTIYF
CDR3nt: TGTGCCAGTAGATACAGCTCTGGAAACACCATATATTTT

abundance: NA
j_gene: TRBJ2-6
v_gene: TRBV19
d_gene: NA
len: 18
CDR3aa: CASSMGFKLSSGANVLTF
CDR3nt: TGTGCCAGTAGTATGGGGTTTAAGCTCTCCTCTGGGGCCAACGTCCTGACTTTC

abundance: NA
j_gene: TRBJ1-2
v_gene: TRBV5-4
d_gene: TRBD1
len: 15
CDR3aa: CASSRRTGGFYGYTF
CDR3nt: TGTGCCAGCAGCCGACGGACAGGGGGATTCTATGGCTACACCTTC